One T cell receptor beta chain is described in this entry. Its antigen is undetermined. An end of the junction differs from the germline gene, which may be a read error. This sample stems from a study of T cells in localized non-small cell lung cancer. Study-level findings and limits: As only one tumor region underwent sequencing, heterogeneity remains possible. The highest T cell clonality was in uninvolved adjacent lung, above tumor.

Germline V gene sequence: CDR1 KGHSH, CDR2 LQKENI. This CDR3 region has 17 residues. Researchers cut adjacent lung at least 2 cm from the tumor margin, and it showed no atypia. Generated by immunoSEQ multiplex PCR, the TCRdb table keeps only in-frame clones and is missing some. The profile covers around 1,300 clones, with 30% to 45% appearing a single time and 7.7% taken by the ten largest. The J gene is TRBJ1-3, the V gene TRBV18; D is perhaps TRBD1 (5 bases). The clonotype comes from a woman aged 35 to 69 with stage I squamous cell lung carcinoma. The source material was normal lung tissue next to the tumor, sampled before any cancer treatment. CDR3 DNA sequence: TGTGCTAGCTCATCAGAAAGGGGCGCGCAATCTGGAAACACCATATATTTT. As protein: CASSSERGAQSGNTIYF.